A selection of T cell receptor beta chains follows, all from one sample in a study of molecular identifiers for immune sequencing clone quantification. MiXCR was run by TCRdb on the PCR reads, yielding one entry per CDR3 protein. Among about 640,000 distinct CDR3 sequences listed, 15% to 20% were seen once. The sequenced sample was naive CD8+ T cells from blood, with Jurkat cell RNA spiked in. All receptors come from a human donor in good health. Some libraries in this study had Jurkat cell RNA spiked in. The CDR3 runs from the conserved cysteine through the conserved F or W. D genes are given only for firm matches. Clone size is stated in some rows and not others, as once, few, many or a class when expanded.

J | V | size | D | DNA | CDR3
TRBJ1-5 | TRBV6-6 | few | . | TGTGCCAGCAGTCTACGAACAGGGTTTAATCAGCCCCAGCATTTT | CASSLRTGFNQPQHF
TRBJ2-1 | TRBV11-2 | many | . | TGTGCCAGCACCGAGGAGAGCTCCTACAATGAGCAGTTCTTC | CASTEESSYNEQFF
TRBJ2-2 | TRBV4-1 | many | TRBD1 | TGCGCCAGCAGCCAAGCGGTGGTCAGGGGGCCCGGGGAGCTGTTTTTT | CASSQAVVRGPGELFF
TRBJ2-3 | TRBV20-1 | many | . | TGCAGTGCTAGGACGGGACCCCGTAGGTATTTT | CSARTGPRRYF
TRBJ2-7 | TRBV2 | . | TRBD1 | TGTGCCAGCTCACAGGGGGCAGGCTACGGGCAGTACTTC | CASSQGAGYGQYF
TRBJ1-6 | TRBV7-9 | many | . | TGTGCCAGCAGCTTAGGTTCTCCCCTCCACTTT | CASSLGSPLHF
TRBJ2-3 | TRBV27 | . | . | TGTGCCAGCAGTCAACCCCCTAGCACATATACGCAGTATTTT | CASSQPPSTYTQYF
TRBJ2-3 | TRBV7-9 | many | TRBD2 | TGTGCCAGCAGGCATCTAGCGGGGATAGATACGCAGTATTTT | CASRHLAGIDTQYF
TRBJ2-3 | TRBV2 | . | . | TGTGCCAGCAGTGATGTTAGCCCACTCCCCACTTCCATTTTT | CASSDVSPLPTSIF
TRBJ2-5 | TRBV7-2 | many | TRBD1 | TGTGCCAGCAGCTTTTCAGGGGGCACATTCTTATTC | CASSFSGGTFLF
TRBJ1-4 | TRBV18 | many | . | TGTGCCAGCTCAACCGGACAGCCTAATGAAAAACTGTTTTTT | CASSTGQPNEKLFF
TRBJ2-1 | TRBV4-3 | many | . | TGCGCCAGCAGCCAAGGGGTGCGGGACCAGTTCTTC | CASSQGVRDQFF
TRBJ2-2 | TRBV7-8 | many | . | TGTGCCAGCAGTCGAGACCTCTCCACCGGGGAGCTGTTTTTT | CASSRDLSTGELFF
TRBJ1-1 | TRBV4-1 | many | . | TGCGCCAGCAGCCAATCCCTATCCGGGCCTGAAGCTTTCTTT | CASSQSLSGPEAFF
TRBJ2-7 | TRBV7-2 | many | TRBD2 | TGTGCCAGCAGCTTAATAGGCGGGAGTTACGAGCAGTACTTC | CASSLIGGSYEQYF
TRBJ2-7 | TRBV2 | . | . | TGTGCCAGCAGAAACCCAGGGGTGGCCTACGAGCAGTACTTC | CASRNPGVAYEQYF
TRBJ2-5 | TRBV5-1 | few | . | TGCGCCAGCAGGGTGTTCTATGACACGGAGACCCAGTACTTC | CASRVFYDTETQYF
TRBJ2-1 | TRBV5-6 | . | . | TGTGCCGGCAGCCCGGCAACTTGGTACAATGAGCAGTTCTTC | CAGSPATWYNEQFF
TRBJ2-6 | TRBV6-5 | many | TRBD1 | TGTGCCAGCAGAGACAGGGGTTCTGGGGCCAACGTCCTGACTTTC | CASRDRGSGANVLTF
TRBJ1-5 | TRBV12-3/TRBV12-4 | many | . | TGTGCCAGCGTGGCGGGGCCCAGTCAGCCCCAGCATTTT | CASVAGPSQPQHF
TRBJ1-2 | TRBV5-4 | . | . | TGTGCCGGCAGCCACCAGGACCCACTACTTGGTGGCTACACCTTC | CAGSHQDPLLGGYTF
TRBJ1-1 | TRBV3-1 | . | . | TGTGCCAGCAGCCAAACATTGCAGCTGAACACTGAAGCTTCCTTT | CASSQTLQLNTEASF
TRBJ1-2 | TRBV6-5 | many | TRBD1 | TGTGCCAGCAGTCTACGGGGGACAGCGAACTATGGCTACACCTTC | CASSLRGTANYGYTF
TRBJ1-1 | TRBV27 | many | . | TGTGCCAGCACGTTGGGCACTGAAGCTTTCTTT | CASTLGTEAFF
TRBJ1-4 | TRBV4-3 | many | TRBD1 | TGCGCCAGCAGCCAAGATTCCCGGACAGGGGGCGGTAATGAAAAACTGTTTTTT | CASSQDSRTGGGNEKLFF
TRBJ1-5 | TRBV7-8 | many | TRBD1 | TGTGCCAGCAGCTTGACAGGGGGCTTTGTTCAGCCCCAGCATTTT | CASSLTGGFVQPQHF
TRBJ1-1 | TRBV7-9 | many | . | TGTGCCAGCAGCTTATCGCTGGGAGGTGAAGCTTTCTTT | CASSLSLGGEAFF
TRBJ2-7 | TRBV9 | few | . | TGTGCCAGCAGCGCGACGCCCCAGATTAATGCCTACGAGCAGTACTTC | CASSATPQINAYEQYF
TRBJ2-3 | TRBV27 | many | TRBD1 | TGTGCCAGCAGTTTATCCCTGACAGGGCTTAGCACAGATACGCAGTATTTT | CASSLSLTGLSTDTQYF
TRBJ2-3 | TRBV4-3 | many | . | TGCGCCAGCAGCCAAATAACCACAGATACGCAGTATTTT | CASSQITTDTQYF
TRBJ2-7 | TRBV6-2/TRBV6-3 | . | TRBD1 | TGTGCCAGCAGTTACCAGGGACAGATCGAGCAGTACTTC | CASSYQGQIEQYF
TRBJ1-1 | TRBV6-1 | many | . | TGTGCCAGCAGTGAATCGGGGGCGGATCCTGGCACTGAAGCTTTCTTT | CASSESGADPGTEAFF
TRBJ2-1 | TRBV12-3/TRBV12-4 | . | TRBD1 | TGTGCCAGCAGCCAGGGACAGAGCGATGAGCAGTTCTTC | CASSQGQSDEQFF
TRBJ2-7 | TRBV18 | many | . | TGTGCCAGCTCACCACCGCAGAGGTCCTACGAGCAGTACTTC | CASSPPQRSYEQYF
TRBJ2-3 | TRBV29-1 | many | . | TGCAGCGTTCGGGGTCCTACTAGCACAGATACGCAGTATTTT | CSVRGPTSTDTQYF